Given below is one TCR beta chain in context. What it binds is unknown. This sample was included in a study of T-cell memory formation after mild COVID-19. At the level of the study: There were largely donor-specific TCR clusters. Study observations and caveats: The study detected some responding clones in pre-infection memory, suggesting cross-reactive memory joined. Whether second-wave clones peaking at day 37 were SARS-CoV-2 specific went unconfirmed.

TCR alpha and TCR beta cDNA libraries carrying sample barcodes and UMIs came from 5'RACE with constant-segment primers. MiXCR was run by TCRdb on the 5' RACE reads, yielding one entry per CDR3 protein. The repertoire holds about 190,000 distinct CDR3 sequences, with over 9.5% as singletons. The sequencing input was PBMCs or a T cell subset sorted from them (not recorded which). The sequence came from a man younger than 35 who had mild COVID-19 (a few samples of this study predate the infection). Cell type and time point are not known.

Here the CDR3 DNA reads TGTGCCAGCAGTTTCGGGGGAGGGAAAGAGACCCAGTACTTC. It translates to CASSFGGGKETQYF. The chain joins TRBV12-3 or TRBV12-4 to TRBJ2-5; 7 nucleotides match TRBD2. J lost 3 bases, V lost 3 bases, and 4 bases had no gene match. This CDR3 contains 14 residues.